Listed below are T cell receptor beta chains from one sample, sequenced in a study of blood T cell repertoires in COVID-19. Profiling relied on immunoSEQ multiplex PCR, and the TCRdb table lists in-frame clones only, not all of them. The sample includes about 46,000 clones, roughly 85% of them seen just once. Sequencing was done on a sample of peripheral blood. The receptors shown here come from a human donor in a cohort sampled during active COVID-19. The donor label of this sample is uncertain. CDR3s include the opening cysteine and the closing phenylalanine or tryptophan. Each record gives: J gene, V gene, D gene, clone size, CDR3 DNA, CDR3 protein. The D gene is left open where the match is weak. Expanded clones get a size class; other rows say once, few or many, or leave the size out.

J: TRBJ1-5
V: TRBV5-5
D: TRBD1
size: .
DNA: TGTGCCAGCAGCGGGACAGCCGGGTCGCCTAATAGCAATCAGCCCCAGCATTTT
CDR3: CASSGTAGSPNSNQPQHF

J: TRBJ1-1
V: TRBV11-3
D: .
size: .
DNA: TGTGCCAGCAGCTTAGGGGGCCTGGGGACAACACAAGCTTTCTTT
CDR3: CASSLGGLGTTQAFF

J: TRBJ1-1
V: TRBV2
D: .
size: .
DNA: TGTGCCAGCAGTGAGATAGAAGCTACTGAAGCTTTCTTT
CDR3: CASSEIEATEAFF

J: TRBJ2-3
V: TRBV5-1
D: .
size: .
DNA: TGCGCCAGTCTACCCCTCGGGGGTAGAGGGAGCACAGATACGCAGTATTTT
CDR3: CASLPLGGRGSTDTQYF

J: TRBJ2-5
V: TRBV29-1
D: TRBD2
size: .
DNA: TGCAGCGTTGAACCCCGCGGGGGGACCCAGTACTTC
CDR3: CSVEPRGGTQYF

J: TRBJ2-5
V: TRBV3-1/TRBV3-2
D: .
size: .
DNA: TGTGCCAGCAGGAAAGCCGGGACACCATTAGAGACCCAGTACTTC
CDR3: CASRKAGTPLETQYF

J: TRBJ1-2
V: TRBV10-3
D: TRBD1
size: .
DNA: TGTGCCATCACCAGGACAGGGGGCTATTCTAACTATGGCTACACCTTC
CDR3: CAITRTGGYSNYGYTF

J: TRBJ2-7
V: TRBV5-1
D: TRBD1
size: .
DNA: TGCGCCAGCAGCTCGATGGGACAGGGGACTAACGAGCAGTACTTC
CDR3: CASSSMGQGTNEQYF

J: TRBJ2-5
V: TRBV7-6
D: TRBD2
size: .
DNA: TGTGCCAGCAGCCGCCGGGAGGCGGGGGGTACCTCGATGAAGACCCAGTACTTC
CDR3: CASSRREAGGTSMKTQYF

J: TRBJ1-5
V: TRBV7-2
D: .
size: .
DNA: TGTGCCAGCAGCTTAGGTCGGCAGGGACTTAATCAGCCCCAGCATTTT
CDR3: CASSLGRQGLNQPQHF

J: TRBJ1-1
V: TRBV5-1
D: TRBD1
size: .
DNA: TGCGCCAGCAGCTCTCAGACAGGGATGAACACTGAAGCTTTCTTT
CDR3: CASSSQTGMNTEAFF

J: TRBJ2-1
V: TRBV29-1
D: .
size: .
DNA: TGCAGCGTTGAAGGGCAAACCTGGAATGAGCAGTTCTTC
CDR3: CSVEGQTWNEQFF

J: TRBJ1-1
V: TRBV5-5
D: .
size: .
DNA: TGTGCCAGCATCCCCCAGGCCCGATCTGTCACTGAAGCTTTCTTT
CDR3: CASIPQARSVTEAFF

J: TRBJ2-7
V: TRBV6-5
D: TRBD2
size: .
DNA: TGTGCCAGCACCCCGGCGGGAGGGACCGAGCAGTACTTC
CDR3: CASTPAGGTEQYF

J: TRBJ2-7
V: TRBV2
D: .
size: .
DNA: TGTGCCAGCAGCGGAGGGATTACCTACGAGCAGTACTTC
CDR3: CASSGGITYEQYF

J: TRBJ2-7
V: TRBV4-1
D: TRBD2
size: .
DNA: TGCGCCAGCAGCCTCTGGGGGAGGGAATACGAGCAGTACTTC
CDR3: CASSLWGREYEQYF

J: TRBJ1-2
V: TRBV5-6
D: .
size: .
DNA: TGTGCCAGCAGCCAGGTTTTCGGGGTTGACTATGGCTACACCTTC
CDR3: CASSQVFGVDYGYTF

J: TRBJ2-3
V: TRBV7-8
D: .
size: .
DNA: TGTGCCAGCAGCTTTATAGCGGACTTCACAGATACGCAGTATTTT
CDR3: CASSFIADFTDTQYF

J: TRBJ1-5
V: TRBV15
D: .
size: .
DNA: TGTGCCACAGGAGGGGAGGTCCAGCCCCAGCATTTT
CDR3: CATGGEVQPQHF

J: TRBJ1-2
V: TRBV6-5
D: TRBD1
size: .
DNA: TGTGCCAGCAGCAGCCCGGACAGGGCCTTTGGCTACACCTTC
CDR3: CASSSPDRAFGYTF

J: TRBJ1-5
V: TRBV7-6
D: TRBD1
size: .
DNA: TGTGCCAGCAGTTCTGGGACAGGGGCGGCTCAGCCCCAGCATTTT
CDR3: CASSSGTGAAQPQHF

J: TRBJ2-2
V: TRBV3-1/TRBV3-2
D: .
size: .
DNA: TGTGCCAGCAGCCCCTCGGGCGGGGTAGGTCCGGGCGCCGGGGAGCTGTTTTTT
CDR3: CASSPSGGVGPGAGELFF

J: TRBJ1-2
V: TRBV6-5
D: TRBD1
size: .
DNA: TGTGCCAGCAGTCCCGGGACAGGGGGCGACTATGGCTACACCTTC
CDR3: CASSPGTGGDYGYTF

J: TRBJ2-1
V: TRBV11-3
D: TRBD2
size: .
DNA: TGTGCCAGCAGCTTAGGGGGGGGTAAGCAGTTCTTC
CDR3: CASSLGGGKQFF

J: TRBJ2-1
V: TRBV6-5
D: .
size: .
DNA: TGTGCCAGCAGTCGCGGACAGCATCTATACAATGAGCAGTTCTTC
CDR3: CASSRGQHLYNEQFF

J: TRBJ2-2
V: TRBV3-1/TRBV3-2
D: TRBD2
size: .
DNA: TGTGCCAGCAGCCAAGTTAGTCCCGGGGGGACCGGGGAGCTGTTTTTT
CDR3: CASSQVSPGGTGELFF

J: TRBJ2-1
V: TRBV11-3
D: .
size: few
DNA: TGTGCCAGCAGCCCGCGGCAGAGCTCCTACAATGAGCAGTTCTTC
CDR3: CASSPRQSSYNEQFF

J: TRBJ2-5
V: TRBV27
D: .
size: few
DNA: TGTGCCAGCAGGGTCCTCTCGGGGGAGACCCAGTACTTC
CDR3: CASRVLSGETQYF

J: TRBJ1-6
V: TRBV6-2/TRBV6-3
D: .
size: .
DNA: TGTGCCAGCAGTTACGATGTCCCAGGTGTCTCACCCCTCCACTTT
CDR3: CASSYDVPGVSPLHF

J: TRBJ1-1
V: TRBV28
D: .
size: few
DNA: TGTGCCAGCAGTTTATTTGAGGGACATTATGAAGCTTTCTTT
CDR3: CASSLFEGHYEAFF

J: TRBJ2-7
V: TRBV23-1
D: .
size: .
DNA: TGCGCCAGCAGTCGCCCCCGGGACAAGAGGTCCTACGAGCAGTACTTC
CDR3: CASSRPRDKRSYEQYF

J: TRBJ2-7
V: TRBV18
D: TRBD2
size: .
DNA: TGTGCCAGCTCGGAAGCGGGGGGCCCCTACGAGCAGTACTTC
CDR3: CASSEAGGPYEQYF

J: TRBJ2-7
V: TRBV11-2
D: TRBD1
size: .
DNA: TGTGCCAGCAGCTTGGGGACAGGGGTAGGCGAGCAGTACTTC
CDR3: CASSLGTGVGEQYF

J: TRBJ1-1
V: TRBV2
D: TRBD1
size: .
DNA: TGTGCCAGCAGCCGACAGGGATCCACTGAAGCTTTCTTT
CDR3: CASSRQGSTEAFF

J: TRBJ2-3
V: TRBV7-6
D: .
size: .
DNA: TGTGCCAGCAGCACAGGACAGCAACTCACAGATACGCAGTATTTT
CDR3: CASSTGQQLTDTQYF

J: TRBJ2-7
V: TRBV6-6
D: .
size: .
DNA: TGTGCCAGCAGCTCGGACGGGGGACCACCCTACGAGCAGTACTTC
CDR3: CASSSDGGPPYEQYF

J: TRBJ2-2
V: TRBV10-2
D: TRBD2
size: .
DNA: TGCGCCAGCAGAGGGACTAGCGGGGGTACCGGGGAGCTGTTTTTT
CDR3: CASRGTSGGTGELFF

J: TRBJ2-1
V: TRBV3-1/TRBV3-2
D: TRBD2
size: .
DNA: TGTGCCAGCAGCCTTCGAGTAGCGGGGTGGTCCTACAATGAGCAGTTCTTC
CDR3: CASSLRVAGWSYNEQFF

J: TRBJ2-5
V: TRBV20-1
D: .
size: .
DNA: TGCAGTGCCCTAGAAGGAGTGACCCAGTACTTC
CDR3: CSALEGVTQYF

J: TRBJ1-3
V: TRBV4-2
D: .
size: .
DNA: TGTGCCAGCAGCCAAGACACGGGTGGTGGCACCATATATTTT
CDR3: CASSQDTGGGTIYF

J: TRBJ2-7
V: TRBV18
D: .
size: .
DNA: TGTGCCAGCTCACCACGTAGTTTATCCGGGGTTTACGAGCAGTACTTC
CDR3: CASSPRSLSGVYEQYF

J: TRBJ1-3
V: TRBV28
D: .
size: once
DNA: TGTGCCAGCATTCTGAGGGGGGGAGGAAACACCATATATTTT
CDR3: CASILRGGGNTIYF

J: TRBJ1-5
V: TRBV3-1/TRBV3-2
D: .
size: few
DNA: TGTGCCAGCAGCCAAGATCTGCGGAATCAGCCCCAGCATTTT
CDR3: CASSQDLRNQPQHF

J: TRBJ2-1
V: TRBV18
D: .
size: .
DNA: TGTGCCAGCTCACCACTCGCGATAAGCAATGAGCAGTTCTTC
CDR3: CASSPLAISNEQFF

J: TRBJ2-5
V: TRBV7-6
D: .
size: .
DNA: TGTGCCAGCAGCTTAGGGGTTTTAGGAGTCAAGACCCAGTACTTC
CDR3: CASSLGVLGVKTQYF

J: TRBJ2-7
V: TRBV19
D: .
size: .
DNA: TGTGCCAGTAGCCGTAATAGGGGGAACGAGCAGTACTTC
CDR3: CASSRNRGNEQYF

J: TRBJ2-7
V: TRBV5-5
D: .
size: .
DNA: TGTGCCAGCAGCTTGGCTTACGAGCAGTACTTC
CDR3: CASSLAYEQYF

J: TRBJ2-7
V: TRBV7-2
D: TRBD1
size: .
DNA: TGTGCCAGCAGTCGGAACCGGGACAGGGGCTACGAGCAGTACTTC
CDR3: CASSRNRDRGYEQYF

J: TRBJ2-7
V: TRBV5-8
D: .
size: .
DNA: TGTGCCAGCAGCTTGGGGATGGGGCAGCTAGACTACGAGCAGTACTTC
CDR3: CASSLGMGQLDYEQYF

J: TRBJ1-1
V: TRBV29-1
D: .
size: .
DNA: TGCAGCGTTCTAAGGGAGGACCGCGGCGCTGAAGCTTTCTTT
CDR3: CSVLREDRGAEAFF

J: TRBJ2-7
V: TRBV30
D: .
size: .
DNA: TGTGCCTGGAGTGTCTGGGGGGTAGGAGAGCAGTACTTC
CDR3: CAWSVWGVGEQYF

J: TRBJ2-3
V: TRBV28
D: TRBD2
size: .
DNA: TGTGCCAGCACGGGGCTAGCGGGCACAGATACGCAGTATTTT
CDR3: CASTGLAGTDTQYF

J: TRBJ2-3
V: TRBV4-2
D: TRBD2
size: .
DNA: TGTGCCAGCAGCCAAGAGCTGACGGGGGGGCAAGATACGCAGTATTTT
CDR3: CASSQELTGGQDTQYF

J: TRBJ2-7
V: TRBV10-3
D: TRBD1
size: .
DNA: TGTGCCTCCTCCGGGACAGGGGCATACGAGCAGTACTTC
CDR3: CASSGTGAYEQYF

J: TRBJ1-2
V: TRBV5-1
D: TRBD1
size: .
DNA: TGCGCCAGCAGCTTCGACAGGGTTTATGGCTACACCTTC
CDR3: CASSFDRVYGYTF

J: TRBJ2-3
V: TRBV4-1
D: .
size: few
DNA: TGCGCCAGCAGCCTCACAGAAACGATCGTCCCAGATACGCAGTATTTT
CDR3: CASSLTETIVPDTQYF

J: TRBJ2-1
V: TRBV18
D: TRBD1
size: .
DNA: TGTGCCAGCTCGCCTTACCGGGACAGGGTTTTGAATGAGCAGTTCTTC
CDR3: CASSPYRDRVLNEQFF

J: TRBJ2-5
V: TRBV29-1
D: TRBD1
size: once
DNA: TGCAGCGTTTCCACCGGGACAGGGCGAGAGACCCAGTACTTC
CDR3: CSVSTGTGRETQYF

J: TRBJ1-1
V: TRBV6-5
D: .
size: once
DNA: TGTGCCAGCAGTCCAACAGGGTACACTGAAGCTTTCTTT
CDR3: CASSPTGYTEAFF